This T cell receptor beta chain comes out of a study of beta chain features in type 1 diabetes. Since all of the isolated RNA was reverse transcribed, expressed TCRB transcripts were what got sequenced. Reads from naive, central memory and regulatory T cell samples averaged roughly 3.8 million. Assay: immunoSEQ multiplex PCR; the TCRdb copy retains only in-frame clones and omits some. The profile shows about 620,000 clones, 15% to 17% of them singletons. V lost 4 bases, J lost 5 bases, and 11 bases lay in between. The CDR3 is 13 residues long. Germline V gives CDR1 SEHNR, CDR2 FQNEAQ (reference sequence). Study results and caveats: Shorter TCRB CDR3s, moderately but significantly so, marked every one of the four CD4+ subsets in Type 1 diabetes patients.

On average, the one heparinised blood draw given by each donor was about 100 mL. Points on this clone: No antigen is known for it.

Sequencing was carried out using naive CD4+ T cells from blood. The gene calls are TRBV7-9 and TRBJ2-5; possibly TRBD2 for D (6 bases). This TCR was sampled from a man between 18 and 29 years old in good health. The CDR3 loop is CASSYGLLETQYF. The CDR3 DNA is TGTGCCAGCAGCTACGGACTACTGGAGACCCAGTACTTC.